Following are 16 T cell receptor beta chains from one sample sequenced in a study of T cell responses to AZD1222 COVID-19 vaccine. Measured with immunoSEQ multiplex PCR; TCRdb has only the in-frame clones, and not every one. The sample yields 150,000 to 200,000 clones, around 94% seen once. Sample: peripheral blood, taken 28 days after the second AZD1222 dose. These receptors all come from an adult who received the AZD1222 COVID-19 vaccine.

CDR3 loop: CASSQGRGPPYEQYF. The CDR3 DNA reads TGTGCCAGCAGCCAAGGGCGGGGCCCCCCCTACGAGCAGTACTTC. The rearrangement joins TRBV4-2 to TRBJ2-7; TRBD2 might be the D (6 bases). V was cut by 1 base and J by 2 bases, with 12 bases left in between. Germline V lookup: CDR1 LGHNA, CDR2 YNFKEQ. There are 15 residues in the CDR3.

The chain links TRBV19 to TRBJ2-2; D is unresolved. V was cut by 0 bases and J by 4 bases, with 9 bases left in between. The CDR3 is made up of 15 amino acids. Germline values: CDR1 LNHDA, CDR2 SQIVND (reference sequence). The CDR3 region is CASSIEAGPTGELFF. CDR3 nucleotides: TGTGCCAGTAGTATAGAGGCAGGTCCCACCGGGGAGCTGTTTTTT.

The genes are TRBV11-2 and TRBJ1-2; the D gene is possibly TRBD1 (6 bases). The length of the CDR3 is 13 residues. The germline V gene has CDR1 SGHAT and CDR2 FQNNGV. Trimming left V 1 base short and J 5 bases short, with 8 bases between. The CDR3 protein is CASSLGTVYGYTF. DNA for the CDR3: TGTGCCAGCAGCTTAGGGACAGTTTATGGCTACACCTTC.

The rearrangement joins TRBV25-1 to TRBJ1-6; D is unresolved. Germline V gene sequence: CDR1 MGHDK, CDR2 SYGVNS. Trimming removed 7 bases at V and 0 bases at J, with 16 bases between. This CDR3 has 17 amino acids. CDR3 coding DNA: TGTGCCAGCAATGGACGGATCGAGAGCTCCTATAATTCACCCCTCCACTTT. It specifies CASNGRIESSYNSPLHF.

CDR3 nucleotide sequence: TGTGCCAGCAGTCCTATAGCGGGAGCGCACTACAATGAGCAGTTCTTC. Translating it yields CASSPIAGAHYNEQFF. This chain links TRBV27 with TRBJ2-1, with 9 positions matching TRBD2. Germline loops: CDR1 MNHEY, CDR2 SMNVEV (reference sequence). The V segment lost 5 bases and the J segment 3 bases; nucleotides outside the gene matches: 8. The CDR3 contains 16 residues.

The chain has TRBV2 and TRBJ1-2, with no clear D. The CDR3 covers 12 residues. Per germline, CDR1 SNHLY and CDR2 FYNNEI. Deletions cut 1 base from V and 6 bases from J, with 6 bases between. The CDR3 sequence: CASSEGFNGYTF. CDR3 sequence (DNA): TGTGCCAGCAGTGAAGGGTTCAATGGCTACACCTTC.

The chain combines TRBV7-3 with TRBJ2-3; 7 bases line up with TRBD2. Germline lookup yields CDR1 SGHTA and CDR2 FQGTGA. The V segment lost 2 bases and the J segment 5 bases; nucleotides outside the gene matches: 7. CDR3 length equals 15 residues. CDR3 DNA: TGTGCCAGCAGCTTAGGGGCGGGAGCCGGAGATACGCAGTATTTT. Its translation: CASSLGAGAGDTQYF.

V usage is TRBV3-1 (or the pseudogene TRBV3-2) and J usage is TRBJ1-1; 10 bases fit TRBD1. The J segment lost 3 bases and the V segment lost 4 bases, leaving 8 bases of the junction unmatched. Germline V gene lookup returns CDR1 LGHDT and CDR2 YNNKEL (reference sequence). This CDR3 is built from 16 residues. The CDR3 nucleotides read TGTGCCAGCAGCCTCGAGGGACAGGGGTGGGACACTGAAGCTTTCTTT. Residues: CASSLEGQGWDTEAFF.

The V gene is TRBV7-6, the J gene TRBJ1-3; the match to TRBD1 covers 8 bases. From germline, CDR1 is SGHVS and CDR2 FNYEAQ. The junction had 3 bases not matched to a gene; V was cut back by 5 bases and J by 0 bases. The CDR3 has 15 residues. Written as DNA, the CDR3 is TGTGCCAGCAGCGTCGGACAGGGCTCTGGAAACACCATATATTTT. Translating gives CASSVGQGSGNTIYF.

The chain couples TRBV9 to TRBJ1-2, with D unclear. CDR3 length: 16 residues. Trimming removed 6 bases from V and 1 base from J, with 19 bases in between. CDR1 and CDR2 from the germline V gene are SGDLS and YYNGEE. CDR3 coding DNA: TGTGCCAGCACGTACCTCGGTTTTGGTAATAACTATGGCTACACCTTC. Translation gives CASTYLGFGNNYGYTF.

The chain carries TRBV7-9 and TRBJ1-1; tentative D call: TRBD1 (6 bases). V shed 2 bases and J shed 3 bases, with 19 bases lying between them. Germline loops: CDR1 SEHNR, CDR2 FQNEAQ (reference sequence). The CDR3 loop spans 17 amino acids. In nucleotides, the CDR3 is TGTGCCAGCAGCTTATGGTCGGGGGGGCAATGGGACACTGAAGCTTTCTTT. Translating gives CASSLWSGGQWDTEAFF.

The J gene is TRBJ2-2, the V gene TRBV9, with TRBD2 identical over 11 bases. Per the germline V gene, CDR1 is SGDLS and CDR2 is YYNGEE. V shed 4 bases, J shed 6 bases, and the junction held 23 bases outside the gene matches. This CDR3 has 21 residues. CDR3 loop: CASSSRGGTSGSSGIAGELFF. The DNA for the CDR3 is TGTGCCAGCAGCTCAAGAGGTGGTACTAGCGGGAGCAGTGGGATCGCCGGGGAGCTGTTTTTT.

The rearrangement uses TRBV5-1 and TRBJ2-7; possibly TRBD1 or TRBD2 for D (6 bases each). Trimming left V 7 bases short and J 2 bases short, with 16 bases between. Per germline, CDR1 SGHRS and CDR2 YFSETQ. This CDR3 has 14 amino acids. The CDR3 reads CASGGLEPPYEQYF. The CDR3 nucleotides are TGCGCCAGCGGGGGGCTCGAGCCTCCCTACGAGCAGTACTTC. Filled out from reference TRBV5-1 and TRBJ2-7, the complete variable domain reads KAGVTQTPRYLIKTRGQQVTLSCSPISGHRSVSWYQQTPGQGLQFLFEYFSETQRNKGNFPGRFSGRQFSNSRSEMNVSTLELGDSALYLCASGGLEPPYEQYFGPGTRLTVT.

DNA of the CDR3: TGTGCCAGCTCACCCCCGGGGACAAGGACCACCGGGGAGCTGTTTTTT. Its translation is CASSPPGTRTTGELFF. This chain joins TRBV18 and TRBJ2-2; the D gene is possibly TRBD1 (6 bases). The V gene lost 3 bases and the J gene lost 4 bases, with 15 bases spanning the gap. This CDR3 comprises 16 residues. CDR1 and CDR2 from the germline V gene are KGHSH and LQKENI.

The CDR3: CASSPLAGGNNEQFF. The DNA for the CDR3 is TGCGCCAGCAGCCCCCTAGCGGGAGGTAACAATGAGCAGTTCTTC. The genes are TRBV5-1 and TRBJ2-1; TRBD2 matches at 11 bases. The germline V gene encodes CDR1 SGHRS and CDR2 YFSETQ. This CDR3 has 15 amino acids. Losses at the gene ends were 4 bases for V and 5 bases for J; bases not matched to a gene: 5.

The chain links TRBV15 to TRBJ1-1; D is possibly TRBD1 (6 bases). Deletions cut 2 bases from V and 4 bases from J, with 8 bases between. In germline, CDR1 is LNHNV, CDR2 YYDKDF (reference sequence). This CDR3 comprises 13 residues. The CDR3: CATSRQGSTEAFF. In DNA form, the CDR3 reads TGTGCCACCAGCAGACAGGGGAGCACTGAAGCTTTCTTT.